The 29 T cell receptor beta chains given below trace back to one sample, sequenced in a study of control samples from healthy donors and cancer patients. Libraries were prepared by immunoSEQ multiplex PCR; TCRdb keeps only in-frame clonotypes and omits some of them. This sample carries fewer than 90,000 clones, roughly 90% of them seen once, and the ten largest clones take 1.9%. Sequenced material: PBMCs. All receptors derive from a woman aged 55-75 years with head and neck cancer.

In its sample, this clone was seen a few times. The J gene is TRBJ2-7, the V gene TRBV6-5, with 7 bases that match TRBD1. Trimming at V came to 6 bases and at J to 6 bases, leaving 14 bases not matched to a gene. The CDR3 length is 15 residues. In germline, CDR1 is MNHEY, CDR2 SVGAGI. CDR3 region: CASRLKGAMGGEQYF. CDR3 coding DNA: TGTGCCAGCAGATTAAAGGGGGCAATGGGCGGCGAGCAGTACTTC.

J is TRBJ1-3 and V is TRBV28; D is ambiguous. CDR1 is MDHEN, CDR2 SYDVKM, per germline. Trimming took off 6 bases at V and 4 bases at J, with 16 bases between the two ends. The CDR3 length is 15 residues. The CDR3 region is CASSARAPRGNTIYF. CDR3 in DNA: TGTGCCAGCAGCGCCCGGGCTCCGCGGGGAAACACCATATATTTT.

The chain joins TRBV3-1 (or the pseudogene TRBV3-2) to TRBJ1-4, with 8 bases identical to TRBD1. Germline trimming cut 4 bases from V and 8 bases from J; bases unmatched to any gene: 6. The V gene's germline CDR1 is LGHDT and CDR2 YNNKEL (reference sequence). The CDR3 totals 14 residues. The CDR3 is CASSPGQGSEKLFF. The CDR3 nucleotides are TGTGCCAGCAGCCCAGGACAGGGTAGCGAAAAACTGTTTTTT.

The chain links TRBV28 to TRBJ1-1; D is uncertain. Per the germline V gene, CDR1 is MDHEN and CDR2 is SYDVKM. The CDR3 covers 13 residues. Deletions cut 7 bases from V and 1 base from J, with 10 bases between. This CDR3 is CASTLGRNTEAFF. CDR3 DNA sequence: TGTGCCAGCACCCTGGGCCGGAACACTGAAGCTTTCTTT.

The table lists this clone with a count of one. CDR3 bases: TGTGCCAGCAGCGTAGTACTAGCGGAAGAGACCCAGTACTTC. It specifies CASSVVLAEETQYF. The rearrangement links TRBV7-2 to TRBJ2-5, with 8 bases aligning to TRBD2. Germline V CDR1 and CDR2: SGHTA, FQGNSA. The V and J ends lost 5 bases and 3 bases, in that order; junction bases with no gene match: 5. This CDR3 has 14 amino acids.

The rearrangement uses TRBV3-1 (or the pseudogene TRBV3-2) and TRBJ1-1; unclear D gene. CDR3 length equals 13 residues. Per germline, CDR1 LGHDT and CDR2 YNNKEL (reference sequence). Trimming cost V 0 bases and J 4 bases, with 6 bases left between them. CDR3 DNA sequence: TGTGCCAGCAGCCAAGAACCCATCACTGAAGCTTTCTTT. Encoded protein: CASSQEPITEAFF.

The CDR3 DNA reads TGTGCCAGCAGTTTATTCAGCGGGAGTGACACCGGGGAGCTGTTTTTT. It encodes CASSLFSGSDTGELFF. The chain joins TRBV27 to TRBJ2-2; 8 bases fit TRBD2. Germline lookup yields CDR1 MNHEY and CDR2 SMNVEV (reference sequence). V was pared by 1 base and J by 3 bases, with 4 bases of the junction left unmatched. This CDR3 comprises 16 residues.

The CDR3 sequence is CASSPRLEDGYTF. The CDR3 region has the DNA TGTGCCAGCTCACCAAGACTCGAGGATGGCTACACCTTC. The V and J genes are TRBV18 and TRBJ1-2, with D unresolved. V lost 2 bases and J 6 bases, leaving 10 bases between the germline ends. Germline V gives CDR1 KGHSH, CDR2 LQKENI. CDR3 length equals 13 residues.

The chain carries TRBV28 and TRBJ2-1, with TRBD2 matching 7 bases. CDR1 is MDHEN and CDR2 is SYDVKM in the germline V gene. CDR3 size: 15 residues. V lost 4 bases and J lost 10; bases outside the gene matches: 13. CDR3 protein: CASSSEVSGIGEQFF. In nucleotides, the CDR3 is TGTGCCAGCAGTTCGGAGGTAAGCGGGATAGGAGAGCAGTTCTTC. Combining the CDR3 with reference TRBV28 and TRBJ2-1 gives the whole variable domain DVKVTQSSRYLVKRTGEKVFLECVQDMDHENMFWYRQDPGLGLRLIYFSYDVKMKEKGDIPEGYSVSREKKERFSLILESASTNQTSMYLCASSSEVSGIGEQFFGPGTRLTVL.

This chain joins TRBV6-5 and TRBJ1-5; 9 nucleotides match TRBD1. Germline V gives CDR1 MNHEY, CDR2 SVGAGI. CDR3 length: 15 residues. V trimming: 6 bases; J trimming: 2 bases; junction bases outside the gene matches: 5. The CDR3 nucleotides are TGTGCCAGCAGGGAGGGGACAGGGCGCAATCAGCCCCAGCATTTT. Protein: CASREGTGRNQPQHF.

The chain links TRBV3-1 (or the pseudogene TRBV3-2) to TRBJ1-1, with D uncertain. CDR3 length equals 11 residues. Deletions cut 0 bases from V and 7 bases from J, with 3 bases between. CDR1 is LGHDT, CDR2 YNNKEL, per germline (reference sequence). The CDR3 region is CASSQEGEAFF. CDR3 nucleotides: TGTGCCAGCAGCCAAGAGGGTGAAGCTTTCTTT.

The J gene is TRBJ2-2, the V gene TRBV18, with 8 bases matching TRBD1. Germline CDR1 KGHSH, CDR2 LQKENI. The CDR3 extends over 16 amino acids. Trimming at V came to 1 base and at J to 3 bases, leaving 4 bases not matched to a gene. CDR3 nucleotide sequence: TGTGCCAGCTCACCACAAACAGGGGGATACACCGGGGAGCTGTTTTTT. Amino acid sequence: CASSPQTGGYTGELFF.

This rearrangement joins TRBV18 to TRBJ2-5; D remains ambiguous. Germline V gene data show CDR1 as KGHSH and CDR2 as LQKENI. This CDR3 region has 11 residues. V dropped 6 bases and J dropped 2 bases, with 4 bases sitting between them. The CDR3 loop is CASSPQETQYF. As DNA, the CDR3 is TGTGCCAGCTCCCCTCAAGAGACCCAGTACTTC.

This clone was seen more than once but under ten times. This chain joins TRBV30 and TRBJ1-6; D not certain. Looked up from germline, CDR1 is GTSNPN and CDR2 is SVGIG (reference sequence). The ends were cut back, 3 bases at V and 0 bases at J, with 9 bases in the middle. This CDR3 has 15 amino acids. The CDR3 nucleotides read TGTGCCTGGAGGTATGAGAGCTCCTATAATTCACCCCTCCACTTT. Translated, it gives CAWRYESSYNSPLHF.

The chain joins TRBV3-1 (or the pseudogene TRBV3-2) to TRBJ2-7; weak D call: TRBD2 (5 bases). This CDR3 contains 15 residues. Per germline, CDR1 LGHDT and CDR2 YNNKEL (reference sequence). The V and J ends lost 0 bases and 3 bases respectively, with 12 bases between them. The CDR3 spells CASSQDLRGSYEQYF. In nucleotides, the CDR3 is TGTGCCAGCAGCCAAGATTTACGAGGGAGCTACGAGCAGTACTTC.

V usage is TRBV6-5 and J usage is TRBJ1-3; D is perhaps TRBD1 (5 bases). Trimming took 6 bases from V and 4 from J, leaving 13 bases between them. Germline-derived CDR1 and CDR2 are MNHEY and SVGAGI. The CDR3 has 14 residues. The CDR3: CASSGGSVGNTIYF. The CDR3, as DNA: TGTGCCAGCAGCGGGGGTTCTGTCGGAAACACCATATATTTT.

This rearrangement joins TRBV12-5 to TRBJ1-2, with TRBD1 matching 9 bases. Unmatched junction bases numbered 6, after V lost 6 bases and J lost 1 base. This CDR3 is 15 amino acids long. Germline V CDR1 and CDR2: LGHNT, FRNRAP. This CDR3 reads CASGRGDRDNYGYTF. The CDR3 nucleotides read TGTGCTAGTGGCCGAGGGGACAGGGATAACTATGGCTACACCTTC.

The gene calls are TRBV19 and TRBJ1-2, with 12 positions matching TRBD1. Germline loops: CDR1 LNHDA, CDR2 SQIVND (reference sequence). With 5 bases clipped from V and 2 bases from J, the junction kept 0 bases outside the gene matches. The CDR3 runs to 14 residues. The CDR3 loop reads CASSGTGGNYGYTF. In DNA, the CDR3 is TGTGCCAGTAGTGGGACAGGGGGCAACTATGGCTACACCTTC.

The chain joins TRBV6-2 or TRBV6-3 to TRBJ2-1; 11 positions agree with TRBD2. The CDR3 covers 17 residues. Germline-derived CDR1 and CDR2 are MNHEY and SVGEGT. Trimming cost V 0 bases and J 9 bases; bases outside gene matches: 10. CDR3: CASSYSSTSGRWGEQFF. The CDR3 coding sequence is TGTGCCAGCAGTTACTCGAGCACTAGCGGGAGATGGGGTGAGCAGTTCTTC.

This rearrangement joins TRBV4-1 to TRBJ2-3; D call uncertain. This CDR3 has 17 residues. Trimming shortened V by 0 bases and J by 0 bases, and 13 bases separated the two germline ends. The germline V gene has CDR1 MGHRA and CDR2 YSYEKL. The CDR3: CASSQDPEETSTDTQYF. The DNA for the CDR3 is TGCGCCAGCAGCCAAGACCCAGAGGAGACTAGCACAGATACGCAGTATTTT.

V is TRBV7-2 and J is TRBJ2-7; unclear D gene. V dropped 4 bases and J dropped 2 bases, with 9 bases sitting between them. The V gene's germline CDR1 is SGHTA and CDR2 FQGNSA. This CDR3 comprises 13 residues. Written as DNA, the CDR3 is TGTGCCAGCAGCTCTTTCAATACCTACGAGCAGTACTTC. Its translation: CASSSFNTYEQYF.

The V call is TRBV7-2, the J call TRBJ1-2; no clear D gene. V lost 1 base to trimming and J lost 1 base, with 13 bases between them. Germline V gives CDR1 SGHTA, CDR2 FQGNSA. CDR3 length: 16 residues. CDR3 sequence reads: CASSLEEGLYNYGYTF. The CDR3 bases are TGTGCCAGCAGCTTAGAGGAGGGATTGTATAACTATGGCTACACCTTC.

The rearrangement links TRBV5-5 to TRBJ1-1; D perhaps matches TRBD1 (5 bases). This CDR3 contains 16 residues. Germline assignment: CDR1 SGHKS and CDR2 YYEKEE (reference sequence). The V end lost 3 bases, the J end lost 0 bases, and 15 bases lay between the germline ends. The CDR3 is CASSSTPGTVNTEAFF. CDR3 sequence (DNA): TGTGCCAGCAGCTCAACCCCCGGGACCGTGAACACTGAAGCTTTCTTT. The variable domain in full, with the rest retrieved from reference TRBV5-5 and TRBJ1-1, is DAGVTQSPTHLIKTRGQQVTLRCSPISGHKSVSWYQQVLGQGPQFIFQYYEKEERGRGNFPDRFSARQFPNYSSELNVNALLLGDSALYLCASSSTPGTVNTEAFFGQGTRLTVV.

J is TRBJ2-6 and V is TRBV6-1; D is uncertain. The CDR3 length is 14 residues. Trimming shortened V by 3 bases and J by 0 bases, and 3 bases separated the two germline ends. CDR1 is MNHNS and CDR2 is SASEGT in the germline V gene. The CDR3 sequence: CASSEVSGANVLTF. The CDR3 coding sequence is TGTGCCAGCAGTGAGGTCTCTGGGGCCAACGTCCTGACTTTC.

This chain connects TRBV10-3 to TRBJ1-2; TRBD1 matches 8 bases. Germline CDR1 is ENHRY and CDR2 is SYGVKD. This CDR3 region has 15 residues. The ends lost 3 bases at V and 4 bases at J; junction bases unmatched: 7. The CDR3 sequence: CAISDRGQGGYGYTF. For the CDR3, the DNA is TGTGCCATCAGTGACCGCGGACAGGGCGGCTATGGCTACACCTTC.

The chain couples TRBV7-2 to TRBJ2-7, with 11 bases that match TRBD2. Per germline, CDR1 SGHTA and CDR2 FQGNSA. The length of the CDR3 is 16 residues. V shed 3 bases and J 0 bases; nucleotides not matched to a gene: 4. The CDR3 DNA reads TGTGCCAGCAGCTTCGGGACTAGCGGCTACTCCTACGAGCAGTACTTC. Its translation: CASSFGTSGYSYEQYF. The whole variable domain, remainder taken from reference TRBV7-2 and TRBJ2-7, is GAGVSQSPSNKVTEKGKDVELRCDPISGHTALYWYRQSLGQGLEFLIYFQGNSAPDKSGLPSDRFSAERTGGSVSTLTIQRTQQEDSAVYLCASSFGTSGYSYEQYFGPGTRLTVT.

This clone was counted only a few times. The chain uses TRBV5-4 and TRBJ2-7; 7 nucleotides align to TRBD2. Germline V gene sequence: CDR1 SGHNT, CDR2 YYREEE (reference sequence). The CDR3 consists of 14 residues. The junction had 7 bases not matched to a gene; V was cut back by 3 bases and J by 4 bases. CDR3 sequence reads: CASSYGLVPYEQYF. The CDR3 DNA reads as TGTGCCAGCAGCTATGGACTAGTCCCTTACGAGCAGTACTTC.

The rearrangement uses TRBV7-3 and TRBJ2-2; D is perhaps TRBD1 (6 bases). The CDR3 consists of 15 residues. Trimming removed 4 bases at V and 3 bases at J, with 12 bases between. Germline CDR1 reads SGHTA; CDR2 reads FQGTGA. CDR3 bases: TGTGCCAGCAGCTCTGGACAGACTTACACCGGGGAGCTGTTTTTT. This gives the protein CASSSGQTYTGELFF.

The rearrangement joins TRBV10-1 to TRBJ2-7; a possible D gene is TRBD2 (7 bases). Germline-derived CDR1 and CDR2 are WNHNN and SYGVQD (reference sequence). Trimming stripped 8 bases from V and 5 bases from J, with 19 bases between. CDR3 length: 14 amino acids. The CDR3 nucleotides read TGCGCCAGCGCCGGGGGGCCCGTCCTGGACGAGCAGTACTTC. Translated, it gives CASAGGPVLDEQYF.